The 23 T cell receptor beta chains given below trace back to one sample, sequenced in a study of glioma-infiltrating T cells. TCR alpha and beta CDR3 regions were amplified from RNA using iRepertoire nested multiplex PCR. Via MiXCR, TCRdb re-called the multiplex PCR reads, giving one row per CDR3 protein. The data show a few hundred thousand distinct CDR3 sequences, 35% to 45% seen once. Sequenced sample: glioma tissue, nonneoplastic brain tissue, or PBMCs (not recorded which). The origin of the receptors is a human donor with low-grade glioma or glioblastoma, undergoing nonglioma brain surgery, or in good health (not recorded which).

The rearrangement links TRBV11-1 to TRBJ1-1; D might be TRBD1 (5 bases). The CDR3 covers 15 residues. CDR1 SGHAT and CDR2 FQDESV come from the germline V gene (reference sequence). Trimming pared 3 bases from V and 5 bases from J, leaving 16 bases between. In DNA form, the CDR3 reads TGTGCCAGCAGCTTGAGGGGATTAGGGGAGACTGAAGCTTTCTTT. It encodes CASSLRGLGETEAFF.

With regard to this clonotype: An end of the junction differs from the germline gene, which may be a read error. The chain has TRBV4-1 and TRBJ2-2, with D possibly TRBD2 on 5 matching bases. Germline-derived CDR1 and CDR2 are MGHRA and YSYEKL. CDR3 length: 14 residues. CDR3 loop: CASSRTINTGKLFF. CDR3 in DNA: TGCGCCAGCAGCCGAACCATTAACACCGGGAAGCTGTTTTTT.

Many counts were recorded for this clonotype. The genes are TRBV27 and TRBJ2-3, with TRBD2 matching over 7 bases. The CDR3 sequence is 13 residues long. V lost 4 bases to trimming and J lost 5 bases; unmatched junction nucleotides: 3. Germline-derived CDR1 and CDR2 are MNHEY and SMNVEV (reference sequence). For the CDR3, the DNA is TGTGCCAGCAGTTCCAGGGAGGGAGATACGCAGTATTTT. It translates to CASSSREGDTQYF.

The V call is TRBV28, the J call TRBJ2-3, with 7 bases that match TRBD1. Germline loops: CDR1 MDHEN, CDR2 SYDVKM. CDR3 length equals 14 residues. V lost 6 bases, J lost 4 bases, and 7 bases stayed unmatched. DNA of the CDR3: TGTGCCAGCAGCCGACAGGGTGGTTCAGATACGCAGTATTTT. Residues: CASSRQGGSDTQYF.

The V and J genes are TRBV7-2 and TRBJ2-3; TRBD2 matches 9 bases. This CDR3 contains 18 residues. V gave up 0 bases and J gave up 0 bases; unmatched junction bases: 7. Germline CDR1 reads SGHTA; CDR2 reads FQGNSA. The DNA for the CDR3 is TGTGCCAGCAGCTTAGCCCCCGGGACTAGCCGTAGCACAGATACGCAGTATTTT. Translation gives CASSLAPGTSRSTDTQYF.

In its sample, this clonotype was seen a few times. The chain links TRBV15 to TRBJ2-1, with TRBD2 matching 7 bases. This CDR3 comprises 15 residues. The germline CDR1 and CDR2 sequences are LNHNV and YYDKDF (reference sequence). V shed 4 bases, J shed 7 bases, and the junction held 10 bases outside the gene matches. In DNA form, the CDR3 reads TGTGCCACCAGCACCGGGGGAGGGAGCGGTAATGAGCAGTTCTTC. Protein sequence: CATSTGGGSGNEQFF.

V is TRBV12-3 or TRBV12-4 and J is TRBJ1-1; D might be TRBD1 (5 bases). The CDR3 totals 15 residues. The V and J ends lost 5 bases and 5 bases respectively, with 18 bases between them. The CDR3 DNA reads TGTGCCAGCAGTCTCAACCGGGGGAGTAGAACTGAAGCTTTCTTT. It codes for CASSLNRGSRTEAFF.

This clonotype was observed a handful of times. The chain joins TRBV2 to TRBJ2-2; a possible D gene is TRBD1 (6 bases). CDR3 length equals 13 residues. V gave up 7 bases and J gave up 4 bases, with 10 bases separating them. Germline loops: CDR1 SNHLY, CDR2 FYNNEI. DNA for the CDR3: TGTGCCAGCATCCGGGACATCACCGGGGAGCTGTTTTTT. This sequence encodes CASIRDITGELFF.

Notes on this clonotype: One end of the junction varies from germline; a read error may be responsible. The rearrangement links TRBV20-1 to TRBJ2-5; 7 nucleotides line up with TRBD1. Germline V lookup: CDR1 DFQATT, CDR2 SNEGSKA (reference sequence). This CDR3 is built from 15 residues. CDR3 DNA: TGCAGTGCTAGTCATTTAGGGACAGTACAAGAGACCCAGTGCTTC. Its protein is CSASHLGTVQETQCF.

This clonotype has just a few counts. The J gene is TRBJ2-7, the V gene TRBV20-1; a weak D match, TRBD2 (6 bases). The CDR3 has 13 amino acids. V shed 5 bases and J shed 6 bases, with 17 bases lying between them. CDR1 is DFQATT, CDR2 SNEGSKA, per germline (reference sequence). The CDR3 DNA reads as TGCAGTGCTCGACTAGGGGCCGGCGGCGAGCAGTACTTC. It codes for CSARLGAGGEQYF.

V gene TRBV20-1 combines with J gene TRBJ2-1; 13 bases are shared with TRBD2. There are 17 residues in the CDR3. Germline lookup yields CDR1 DFQATT and CDR2 SNEGSKA (reference sequence). V gave up 7 bases and J gave up 2 bases; unmatched junction bases: 11. CDR3 protein: CSDRRTSGSLTYNEQFF. The CDR3 bases are TGCAGTGATAGGAGGACTAGCGGGAGTTTAACCTACAATGAGCAGTTCTTC.

There are a few counts of this clonotype. V usage is TRBV12-3 or TRBV12-4 and J usage is TRBJ2-1, with D perhaps given as TRBD1 or TRBD2 (6 bases each). Trimming removed 5 bases from V and 4 bases from J, with 21 bases in between. CDR3 size: 17 residues. CDR3 sequence: CASSPSTPGDSYNEQFF. The CDR3 DNA sequence: TGTGCCAGCAGTCCCTCCACTCCAGGGGACTCGTACAATGAGCAGTTCTTC.

This chain connects TRBV27 to TRBJ2-3; D possibly corresponds to TRBD2 (7 bases). This CDR3 has 18 amino acids. CDR1 is MNHEY and CDR2 is SMNVEV in the germline V gene (reference sequence). Trimming cost V 2 bases and J 0 bases, with 18 bases left between them. This CDR3 is CASSLGGASITSTDTQYF. The DNA for the CDR3 is TGTGCCAGCAGTTTAGGGGGGGCTAGTATTACTAGCACAGATACGCAGTATTTT.

This clonotype appeared a few times. The V gene is TRBV6-6, the J gene TRBJ2-7; possibly TRBD1 for D (7 bases). Germline CDR1 reads MNHNY; CDR2 reads SVGAGI (reference sequence). Trimming shortened V by 0 bases and J by 1 base, and 10 bases separated the two germline ends. The CDR3 contains 15 residues. CDR3 nucleotides: TGTGCCAGCAGTTACTCTTCAGGGGGGTCCTACGAGCAGTACTTC. It is translated as CASSYSSGGSYEQYF.

The chain links TRBV7-2 to TRBJ2-1, with 10 bases that match TRBD2. V lost 5 bases, J lost 8 bases, and 12 bases stayed unmatched. The CDR3 covers 16 residues. Germline CDR1 and CDR2: SGHTA and FQGNSA. Here the CDR3 reads CASSTNLAGVLYEQFF. CDR3 DNA: TGTGCCAGCAGCACTAATCTAGCGGGAGTTCTCTATGAGCAGTTCTTC.

In this sample, this clonotype turned up many times. The chain joins TRBV27 to TRBJ2-2; TRBD2 matches at 10 bases. With V trimmed by 7 bases and J by 3 bases, 5 bases remained unmatched. The V gene's germline CDR1 is MNHEY and CDR2 SMNVEV (reference sequence). This CDR3 is 15 amino acids long. The CDR3 DNA follows: TGTGCCAGCAAACCGCTAGCGGGAGACACCGGGGAGCTGTTTTTT. Its translation: CASKPLAGDTGELFF.

This clonotype was seen many times. The chain links TRBV27 to TRBJ1-2; 7 bases fit TRBD1. The length of the CDR3 is 14 residues. Germline trimming cut 3 bases from V and 3 bases from J; bases unmatched to any gene: 4. The V gene's germline CDR1 is MNHEY and CDR2 SMNVEV (reference sequence). CDR3 DNA sequence: TGTGCCAGCAGTTTTGACAGGGCAGACTATGGCTACACCTTC. Residues: CASSFDRADYGYTF.

The rearrangement joins TRBV28 to TRBJ1-1; tentative D call: TRBD1 (6 bases). The V gene's germline CDR1 is MDHEN and CDR2 SYDVKM. The CDR3 covers 13 residues. V was clipped by 6 bases and J by 9 bases, with 17 bases between them. The CDR3 bases are TGTGCCAGCAGCGCCGGACAGAACTACAAAGCTTTCTTT. Residues: CASSAGQNYKAFF.

V gene TRBV7-2 combines with J gene TRBJ2-7; possible D gene TRBD2, 5 bases. Germline values: CDR1 SGHTA, CDR2 FQGNSA. The V gene lost 0 bases and the J gene lost 1 base, with 10 bases spanning the gap. The CDR3 length is 15 residues. The CDR3 region has the DNA TGTGCCAGCAGCTTAGCGGCTAGCAGGTCCTACGAGCAGTACTTC. Residues: CASSLAASRSYEQYF.

This clonotype occurred many times. This rearrangement joins TRBV20-1 to TRBJ2-3; D remains unclear. Germline values: CDR1 DFQATT, CDR2 SNEGSKA (reference sequence). The CDR3 spans 14 residues. The CDR3, as DNA: TGCACCCCTCGAGAGGCGACGTTCACAGATACGCAGTATTTT. Protein product: CTPREATFTDTQYF.

The chain uses TRBV6-1 and TRBJ2-1; 13 nucleotides match TRBD2. Per the germline V gene, CDR1 is MNHNS and CDR2 is SASEGT. The CDR3 contains 13 residues. V was clipped by 8 bases and J by 9 bases; unmatched bases: 4. CDR3 residues: CASGLAGAGEQFF. CDR3 sequence (DNA): TGTGCCAGCGGACTAGCGGGAGCCGGTGAGCAGTTCTTC.

This clonotype was seen many times. The rearrangement uses TRBV27 and TRBJ2-3; D is uncertain. From germline, CDR1 is MNHEY and CDR2 SMNVEV (reference sequence). Trimming cost V 5 bases and J 3 bases, with 6 bases left between them. CDR3 length: 12 residues. CDR3: CASSPGTDTQYF. As DNA, the CDR3 is TGTGCCAGCAGTCCCGGGACAGATACGCAGTATTTT.

V and J are TRBV4-2 and TRBJ2-5; TRBD2 matches 10 bases. Germline V gene data show CDR1 as LGHNA and CDR2 as YNFKEQ. The trim removed 3 bases at V and 2 bases at J, leaving 9 bases unmatched. There are 17 residues in the CDR3. CDR3 in DNA: TGTGCCAGCAGCCACTCAGGACTAGCGGATAGTCAAGAGACCCAGTACTTC. It yields the protein CASSHSGLADSQETQYF.